The clone carrying this T cell receptor beta chain was seen at least ten times. The antigen is not known. This record belongs to a study of regulatory T cells in long-lasting Graves disease. Study results and limitations: Favored usage of TRBV28, TRBJ1-2 and TRBJ2-5 was recorded in persistent disease.

V was clipped by 8 bases and J by 0 bases, with 12 bases between them. The germline V gene encodes CDR1 MDHEN and CDR2 SYDVKM. The CDR3 runs 14 residues. Described time point: newly diagnosed GD, antithyroid drugs for less than 3 months. TCR sequences were obtained from RNA taken from PBMCs. American Thyroid Association guidelines defined Graves' disease diagnosis. With iRepertoire HTBI primers and Arm-PCR of CDR3 regions, TCR beta libraries were built. MiXCR, applied by TCRdb to the multiplex PCR reads, yields one record per CDR3 protein. The repertoire holds a few hundred thousand distinct CDR3 sequences, with 10% to 15% as singletons. This sample also belongs to another study, concerning T cells in Graves' hyperthyroidism and ophthalmopathy. According to that study: Blood shared most expanded thyroid clonotypes above 0.001.

The sequencing here drew on peripheral blood mononuclear cells (PBMCs), taken at new diagnosis, from a patient treated with antithyroid drugs. This TCR derives from a young woman with Graves disease. The genes are TRBV28 and TRBJ2-3; no firm D call. The chain's CDR3 is CASSMTSSTDTQYF. Here the CDR3 DNA reads TGTGCCAGCTCAATGACTTCTAGCACAGATACGCAGTATTTT.